One sample yielded the 26 T cell receptor beta chains listed below, sequenced in a study of blood T cell repertoires in COVID-19. Some clones are missing from TCRdb's copy, which holds only in-frame ones; the method was immunoSEQ multiplex PCR. The table includes 150,000 to 200,000 clones, 80% to 90% detected once. Sequencing input: peripheral blood. These receptors were collected from a human donor in a cohort sampled during active COVID-19.

This clone was found a few times. The CDR3 bases are TGCAGTGCTAGTCTGGCCGTGGCGGGAGCTCGCGAGCAGTACTTC. As protein: CSASLAVAGAREQYF. The genes are TRBV20-1 and TRBJ2-7, with 7 nucleotides matching TRBD2. The length of the CDR3 is 15 residues. In germline, CDR1 is DFQATT, CDR2 SNEGSKA (reference sequence). V was clipped by 3 bases and J by 6 bases; unmatched bases: 14.

The chain has TRBV28 and TRBJ2-7; tentative D call: TRBD1 (5 bases). V lost 5 bases, J lost 2 bases, and 25 bases lay in between. The CDR3 runs to 18 residues. Germline lookup yields CDR1 MDHEN and CDR2 SYDVKM. The CDR3 nucleotides are TGTGCCAGCAGTCATATTCGGTCGGCCGACAGCGTAGCCTACGAGCAGTACTTC. It specifies CASSHIRSADSVAYEQYF.

Here the CDR3 DNA reads TGTGCCAGCAGTTATTTAGCGGGGGGGCTGGCCAATGAGCAGTTCTTC. Encoded protein: CASSYLAGGLANEQFF. This sequence joins TRBV6-5 and TRBJ2-1, with TRBD2 identical over 11 bases. The CDR3 spans 16 residues. J gave up 6 bases and V 3 bases, and 7 bases lay outside the gene matches. Germline V gives CDR1 MNHEY, CDR2 SVGAGI.

The rearrangement joins TRBV27 to TRBJ2-5, with 7 bases matching TRBD2. CDR3 size: 15 residues. The ends lost 8 bases at V and 5 bases at J; junction bases unmatched: 14. CDR1 and CDR2 from the germline V gene are MNHEY and SMNVEV (reference sequence). The CDR3 nucleotides read TGTGCCAGCCAACGGGCGGGGGTAGGCGGGGAGACCCAGTACTTC. This translates into CASQRAGVGGETQYF.

The chain is built from TRBV6-2 or TRBV6-3 and TRBJ2-5; 8 bases match TRBD1. The CDR3 contains 14 residues. Germline V lookup: CDR1 MNHEY, CDR2 SVGEGT. J gave up 5 bases and V 5 bases, and 7 bases lay outside the gene matches. CDR3 residues: CASSMDRVRETQYF. The DNA of the CDR3 is TGTGCCAGCAGTATGGACAGGGTGAGGGAGACCCAGTACTTC.

This clone was seen a few times. This chain links TRBV7-9 with TRBJ2-7, with TRBD1 as a possible D gene (5 bases). Trimming cost V 4 bases and J 4 bases, with 17 bases left between them. CDR1 and CDR2 from the germline V gene are SEHNR and FQNEAQ (reference sequence). The CDR3 totals 15 residues. CDR3 loop: CASSSTHAGKYEQYF. Here the CDR3 DNA reads TGTGCCAGCAGCTCCACACATGCAGGGAAATACGAGCAGTACTTC.

V is TRBV7-3 and J is TRBJ2-3; 9 nucleotides align to TRBD2. Germline V gives CDR1 SGHTA, CDR2 FQGTGA. The CDR3 consists of 14 residues. With 5 bases clipped from V and 4 bases from J, the junction kept 4 bases outside the gene matches. The CDR3 DNA sequence: TGTGCCAGCAGCGGTAGCGGGAGTTCAGATACGCAGTATTTT. Translating it yields CASSGSGSSDTQYF.

This chain links TRBV30 with TRBJ2-7; D might be TRBD2 (6 bases). Looked up from germline, CDR1 is GTSNPN and CDR2 is SVGIG (reference sequence). Trimming left V 0 bases short and J 1 base short, with 7 bases between. The CDR3 runs to 13 residues. This CDR3 is CAWSVGGSYEQYF. CDR3 coding DNA: TGTGCCTGGAGTGTCGGGGGTTCCTACGAGCAGTACTTC.

This clone was seen a few times. The rearrangement joins TRBV29-1 to TRBJ2-5; maybe TRBD2 (6 bases). V gave up 7 bases and J gave up 4 bases, with 13 bases separating them. The CDR3 length is 12 residues. Per germline, CDR1 SQVTM and CDR2 ANQGSEA. Written as DNA, the CDR3 is TGCAGCGCCGAGGGCGGGGTAGAGACCCAGTACTTC. Translating gives CSAEGGVETQYF.

The chain combines TRBV7-9 with TRBJ2-2, with 8 bases fitting TRBD1. Germline CDR1 reads SEHNR; CDR2 reads FQNEAQ (reference sequence). The CDR3 length is 14 residues. V gave up 7 bases and J gave up 1 base; unmatched junction bases: 2. For the CDR3, the DNA is TGTGCCAGCACCACAGGGGGGAACACCGGGGAGCTGTTTTTT. The encoded protein is CASTTGGNTGELFF. Supplemented by reference TRBV7-9 and TRBJ2-2, the full variable domain reads DTGVSQNPRHKITKRGQNVTFRCDPISEHNRLYWYRQTLGQGPEFLTYFQNEAQLEKSRLLSDRFSAERPKGSFSTLEIQRTEQGDSAMYLCASTTGGNTGELFFGEGSRLTVL.

This chain joins TRBV21-1 and TRBJ2-1; the DNA was not compared with TRBD2, the D call given in the table. TRBV21-1 is assigned pseudogene status. The CDR3 has 18 amino acids. The CDR3 region has the DNA TGTGCCAGCAGCAAAGCAGAACAGCGAGACTACTCCTACAATGAGCAGTTCTTC. Protein sequence: CASSKAEQRDYSYNEQFF.

The chain carries TRBV15 and TRBJ2-1, with D maybe TRBD2 (5 bases). The CDR3 covers 16 residues. V dropped 1 base and J dropped 4 bases, with 14 bases sitting between them. Germline V gene sequence: CDR1 LNHNV, CDR2 YYDKDF (reference sequence). DNA for the CDR3: TGTGCCACCAGCAGAGTCGTGGGAGCCGGATACAATGAGCAGTTCTTC. Its protein product is CATSRVVGAGYNEQFF.

This clone is a singleton in its sample. The chain combines TRBV7-8 with TRBJ1-4; D possibly corresponds to TRBD1 (6 bases). The CDR3 is 14 residues long. Germline CDR1 and CDR2: SGHVS and FQNEAQ. Trimming left V 7 bases short and J 4 bases short, with 13 bases between. The chain's CDR3 is CASNPGGGNEKLFF. CDR3 bases: TGTGCCAGCAACCCGGGGGGCGGTAATGAAAAACTGTTTTTT.

V is TRBV30 and J is TRBJ2-7, with D perhaps TRBD2 (6 bases). Between the trimmed V and J ends, which lost 5 bases and 4 bases, there was a span of 18 bases. Germline-derived CDR1 and CDR2 are GTSNPN and SVGIG (reference sequence). The length of the CDR3 is 14 residues. The CDR3 is CAWGALAEDYEQYF. CDR3 DNA: TGTGCCTGGGGGGCCTTAGCGGAGGATTACGAGCAGTACTTC.

CDR3: CASSWIAGRRDTEAFF. CDR3 DNA sequence: TGTGCCAGCAGCTGGATCGCCGGACGGAGGGATACTGAAGCTTTCTTT. The chain links TRBV7-9 to TRBJ1-1; D is uncertain. Germline V gives CDR1 SEHNR, CDR2 FQNEAQ (reference sequence). Deletions cut 4 bases from V and 5 bases from J, with 20 bases between. The CDR3 covers 16 residues.

The chain links TRBV7-9 to TRBJ1-2; D not resolved. Germline V gene lookup returns CDR1 SEHNR and CDR2 FQNEAQ (reference sequence). Trimming left V 6 bases short and J 3 bases short, with 8 bases between. The CDR3 runs 12 residues. The CDR3 bases are TGTGCCAGCAGGTTCGGGGACTATGGCTACACCTTC. Protein product: CASRFGDYGYTF. Full variable domain (missing parts from reference TRBV7-9 and TRBJ1-2): DTGVSQNPRHKITKRGQNVTFRCDPISEHNRLYWYRQTLGQGPEFLTYFQNEAQLEKSRLLSDRFSAERPKGSFSTLEIQRTEQGDSAMYLCASRFGDYGYTFGSGTRLTVV.

V and J are TRBV6-5 and TRBJ1-2, with 7 nucleotides matching TRBD1. CDR3 size: 16 residues. CDR1 and CDR2 (germline): MNHEY, SVGAGI. J gave up 8 bases and V 4 bases, and 16 bases lay outside the gene matches. The CDR3 sequence is CASSFSRTGGISGYTF. In nucleotides, the CDR3 is TGTGCCAGCAGTTTCTCCCGGACAGGAGGGATTAGCGGCTACACCTTC.

This clone was seen only a few times. This chain's CDR3 is CASRPTGGTGNQPQHF. In DNA, the CDR3 is TGCGCCAGCAGGCCAACAGGGGGAACAGGCAATCAGCCCCAGCATTTT. The chain combines TRBV10-2 with TRBJ1-5, with 8 bases that match TRBD1. Germline assignment: CDR1 WSHSY and CDR2 SAAADI. The CDR3 loop spans 16 amino acids. The V segment lost 6 bases and the J segment 2 bases; nucleotides outside the gene matches: 9.

The chain has TRBV7-9 and TRBJ1-1; 7 bases map to TRBD1. CDR1 and CDR2 from the germline V gene are SEHNR and FQNEAQ (reference sequence). Losses at the gene ends were 2 bases for V and 7 bases for J; bases not matched to a gene: 4. This CDR3 is built from 13 residues. CDR3 loop: CASSLRGHGEAFF. CDR3 sequence (DNA): TGTGCCAGCAGCTTAAGGGGGCACGGTGAAGCTTTCTTT.

This clone was seen a handful of times. Sequence at one end of the junction differs from germline and may be a read error. The V and J genes are TRBV18 and TRBJ1-6; 7 bases are shared with TRBD1. CDR1 and CDR2 (germline): KGHSH, LQKENI. This CDR3 comprises 14 residues. Here the CDR3 DNA reads TGTGCCAGCTCACGGGACAGCGCTAATTTACCCCTCCACTTT. Translation gives CASSRDSANLPLHF.

This chain links TRBV5-4 with TRBJ1-3; D is possibly TRBD1 (6 bases). The length of the CDR3 is 16 residues. The germline V and J ends were trimmed by 0 bases and 4 bases, with 14 bases remaining between them. Germline V lookup: CDR1 SGHNT, CDR2 YYREEE (reference sequence). This chain's CDR3 is CASSLEARGTGNTIYF. DNA for the CDR3: TGTGCCAGCAGCTTGGAGGCCAGGGGTACGGGAAACACCATATATTTT.

This rearrangement joins TRBV18 to TRBJ1-1; no definite D call. CDR1 and CDR2 (germline): KGHSH, LQKENI. V was trimmed by 3 bases and J by 8 bases, leaving 13 bases between them. The CDR3 has 13 amino acids. For the CDR3, the DNA is TGTGCCAGCTCACCCATGGCGGGTATGGAAGCTTTCTTT. Protein sequence: CASSPMAGMEAFF.

CDR3 coding DNA: TGTGCCAGCAGCGTAGAACAGAGCGGATTATACAATGAGCAGTTCTTC. It is translated as CASSVEQSGLYNEQFF. The V call is TRBV9, the J call TRBJ2-1; D may be TRBD2 (5 bases). Trimming pared 0 bases from V and 4 bases from J, leaving 14 bases between. The germline gives CDR1 SGDLS, CDR2 YYNGEE. This CDR3 is 16 amino acids long.

The genes are TRBV2 and TRBJ2-5, with unresolved D. The CDR3 runs to 14 residues. Germline CDR1 reads SNHLY; CDR2 reads FYNNEI. V dropped 5 bases and J dropped 3 bases, with 13 bases sitting between them. CDR3 residues: CASSLTITKETQYF. For the CDR3, the DNA is TGTGCCAGCAGTTTAACTATAACTAAAGAGACCCAGTACTTC.

The genes are TRBV12-3 or TRBV12-4 and TRBJ2-2; D is possibly TRBD1 (5 bases). V gave up 8 bases and J gave up 3 bases, with 10 bases separating them. CDR3 length equals 13 residues. The CDR3: CASEGEYTGELFF. The CDR3 nucleotides read TGTGCCAGCGAAGGGGAATACACCGGGGAGCTGTTTTTT.

V gene TRBV10-3 combines with J gene TRBJ2-7; 9 bases agree with TRBD1. Germline V CDR1 and CDR2: ENHRY, SYGVKD. The CDR3 is 17 residues long. Unmatched junction bases numbered 19, after V lost 8 bases and J lost 5 bases. The CDR3 DNA is TGTGCCATCTCCTCCTGGGGCTCGGGACAGGGCTCTAACGAGCAGTACTTC. This encodes CAISSWGSGQGSNEQYF.